One and the same sample provided the 25 T cell receptor beta chains below, sequenced in a study of CD4 and CD8 cells across lung adenocarcinoma regions. TCRdb reprocessed the PCR reads with MiXCR, giving one entry per CDR3 protein. The sample consists of about 6,500 distinct CDR3 sequences, about 48% of them appearing once. The sequenced material came from CD8+ T cells from the center of a lung tumor. The receptors shown here come from a female donor with lung adenocarcinoma. The CD4 and CD8 labels of this study may be unreliable.

This clonotype showed up just a few times. This chain uses TRBV5-1 with TRBJ2-7; 8 nucleotides match TRBD2. The V and J ends lost 5 bases and 7 bases, in that order; junction bases with no gene match: 11. The CDR3 has 14 residues. Per the germline V gene, CDR1 is SGHRS and CDR2 is YFSETQ. DNA for the CDR3: TGCGCCAGCAGTACGGCTGCGGGAGGTGAGGAGCAGTACTTC. Residues: CASSTAAGGEEQYF.

This clonotype was counted many times. The chain has TRBV7-9 and TRBJ2-1, with TRBD2 identical over 13 bases. The CDR3 loop spans 16 amino acids. CDR1 SEHNR and CDR2 FQNEAQ come from the germline V gene (reference sequence). V shed 5 bases and J 6 bases; nucleotides not matched to a gene: 7. The CDR3 reads CASSLPGTSGTNEQFF. The CDR3 DNA follows: TGTGCCAGCAGCCTCCCCGGGACTAGCGGGACCAATGAGCAGTTCTTC.

This clonotype was seen a single time. The chain has TRBV6-1 and TRBJ2-4, with D perhaps matching TRBD2 (6 bases). Trimming shortened V by 11 bases and J by 13 bases, and 30 bases separated the two germline ends. Germline loops: CDR1 MNHNS, CDR2 SASEGT. CDR3 length: 15 residues. The CDR3 DNA reads TGTGCCCGCGGCCCGGGGGAGTGGGCCACAGATACGCAGTACTTC. It translates to CARGPGEWATDTQYF.

As regards this clonotype: This CDR3 fails to terminate in the conserved phenylalanine or tryptophan, so it likely reflects a read error. The DNA is omitted, as the CDR3 cannot be located on it reliably, and the CDR3 follows TCRdb's listing. The J gene is TRBJ2-6, the V gene TRBV6-1; TRBD2 reflects the table's D call only, with no check against the DNA. The CDR3 is 16 amino acids long, termini counted. From germline, CDR1 is MNHNS and CDR2 SASEGT. CDR3 protein: CASSEEGGSGANVLAL.

On this clonotype itself: The junction does not match germline at one end; this may be a read error. The J gene is TRBJ2-5, the V gene TRBV11-2, with D possibly being TRBD2 (7 bases). The CDR3 is 15 amino acids. From germline, CDR1 is SGHAT and CDR2 FQNNGV. The CDR3 bases are TGTGCCGGGAGGTTCGGGGGGCGGGCCCAAGATACCCAGTACTTT. It yields the protein CAGRFGGRAQDTQYF.

This chain connects TRBV6-1 to TRBJ2-1; D call uncertain. Germline V gene lookup returns CDR1 MNHNS and CDR2 SASEGT. This CDR3 has 16 amino acids. The V end was cut by 4 bases, the J end by 0 bases, with 13 bases between. CDR3 sequence reads: CASSGVAKLSYNEQFF. CDR3 sequence (DNA): TGTGCCAGCAGTGGTGTAGCTAAGCTCTCCTACAATGAGCAGTTCTTC.

This clonotype was counted once. The genes are TRBV7-2 and TRBJ2-1; TRBD2 might be the D (5 bases). CDR1 is SGHTA and CDR2 is FQGNSA in the germline V gene. This CDR3 has 12 residues. Trimming shortened V by 5 bases and J by 15 bases, and 17 bases separated the two germline ends. The DNA of the CDR3 is TGTGCCAGCAGCCCTGGGTATGGCCGGGGGTTCTTC. It encodes CASSPGYGRGFF.

In this sample, this clonotype turned up once. One end of the junction is discordant with germline, which a read error may explain. The chain recombines TRBV10-3 with TRBJ2-3, with 7 positions matching TRBD2. This CDR3 is built from 15 residues. CDR1 and CDR2 (germline): ENHRY, SYGVKD. CDR3 sequence: CGGGTGRRDQETQYF. CDR3 nucleotide sequence: TGTGGCGGGGGTACCGGGCGCAGAGACCAAGAGACGCAGTACTTT.

The chain joins TRBV27 to TRBJ1-4; D not resolved. CDR3 length equals 15 residues. Germline V gene lookup returns CDR1 MNHEY and CDR2 SMNVEV (reference sequence). V dropped 6 bases and J dropped 0 bases, with 11 bases sitting between them. CDR3 in amino acids: CASSPYRPTNEKLFF. The CDR3 DNA is TGTGCCAGCAGCCCTTACAGACCAACTAATGAAAAACTGTTTTTT.

A remark on this clonotype: Germline and junction disagree at one end, which may indicate a read error. The rearrangement joins TRBV12-3 or TRBV12-4 to TRBJ1-6; possibly TRBD1 for D (6 bases). The CDR3 extends over 16 amino acids. The CDR3 reads CASRHGMGAEGETQPF. CDR3 DNA: TGTGCCAGCAGACACGGTATGGGGGCTGAAGGAGAGACCCAGCCTTTC.

The chain joins TRBV6-1 to TRBJ2-1; D may be TRBD1 (5 bases). The DNA end lines up better with TRBJ2-4; the J call may be wrong. The CDR3 is 15 residues long. Germline loops: CDR1 MNHNS, CDR2 SASEGT. CDR3 amino acids: CASKLSDRVTDIQYF. The DNA for the CDR3 is TGTGCCAGCAAGCTATCCGACAGAGTAACAGACATTCAGTACTTC.

A word on this clonotype: No conserved phenylalanine or tryptophan ends this CDR3, so it is likely a read error. No DNA is shown, since the ends of the CDR3 on it are uncertain; the CDR3 is the one TCRdb lists. This chain links TRBV6-2 or TRBV6-3 with TRBJ2-5. Germline values: CDR1 MNHEY, CDR2 SVGEGT. The CDR3 is made up of 11 amino acids, end residues included. This CDR3 is CASSYLETQFS.

This clonotype appeared a few times. This chain joins TRBV4-1 and TRBJ2-3; D ambiguous. V lost 7 bases and J 9 bases, leaving 20 bases between the germline ends. This CDR3 region has 14 residues. The germline CDR1 and CDR2 sequences are MGHRA and YSYEKL. CDR3 region: CASTALEREETQYF. CDR3 DNA: TGCGCCAGCACCGCGCTTGAGCGTGAGGAGACGCAGTATTTT.

This clonotype has more than one count but fewer than ten. The chain has TRBV30 and TRBJ1-2; 9 bases align to TRBD1. CDR3 size: 14 residues. V lost 2 bases and J lost 8; bases outside the gene matches: 9. Germline CDR1 and CDR2: GTSNPN and SVGIG (reference sequence). CDR3 nucleotides: TGTGCCTGGAGTACAGGGACAGGGATGCAGGGCTACACCTTC. Its protein product is CAWSTGTGMQGYTF.

V gene TRBV6-5 combines with J gene TRBJ1-1; TRBD1 agrees at 8 bases. The CDR3 totals 16 residues. The V segment lost 2 bases and the J segment 6 bases; nucleotides outside the gene matches: 11. CDR1 MNHEY and CDR2 SVGAGI come from the germline V gene. CDR3 region: CASSYSPTGVIPEAFF. DNA of the CDR3: TGTGCCAGCAGTTACAGCCCGACAGGGGTAATCCCTGAAGCTTTCTTT.

This clonotype was found a few times. This rearrangement joins TRBV7-8 to TRBJ1-1, with TRBD1 as a possible D gene (6 bases). This CDR3 contains 15 residues. The V gene's germline CDR1 is SGHVS and CDR2 FQNEAQ. V lost 1 base to trimming and J lost 7 bases, with 16 bases between them. CDR3 nucleotide sequence: TGTGCCAGCAGCTTAGTGGGGGCAGGGTTTGTTGAAGCTTTCTTT. It specifies CASSLVGAGFVEAFF. The whole variable domain, filled in from reference TRBV7-8 and TRBJ1-1, reads GAGVSQSPRYKVAKRGQDVALRCDPISGHVSLFWYQQALGQGPEFLTYFQNEAQLDKSGLPSDRFFAERPEGSVSTLKIQRTQQEDSAVYLCASSLVGAGFVEAFFGQGTRLTVV.

This clonotype was detected ten times or more. This chain joins TRBV6-1 and TRBJ1-3; D gene unclear. V lost 1 base, J lost 0 bases, and 7 bases lay in between. The CDR3 has 15 amino acids. CDR1 and CDR2 (germline): MNHNS, SASEGT. In DNA, the CDR3 is TGTGCCAGCAGTGAAGAAGCGGGCTCTGGAAACACCATATATTTT. Its protein is CASSEEAGSGNTIYF.

This sequence joins TRBV6-5 and TRBJ2-1; D unresolved. Gene TRBJ2-7 matches the end of the DNA better, so the J call may be wrong. In germline, CDR1 is MNHEY, CDR2 SVGAGI. The length of the CDR3 is 15 residues. DNA for the CDR3: TGTGCCAGCAGAAATACTCGAACCCCCTACAATGAGCAGTACTTC. Translation gives CASRNTRTPYNEQYF.

The sample holds one count of this clonotype. The genes are TRBV6-2 or TRBV6-3 and TRBJ2-4, with D possibly being TRBD2 (6 bases). With 5 bases removed from V and 15 bases from J, the gap between germline ends came to 23 bases. This CDR3 is 14 amino acids long. Germline V gene sequence: CDR1 MNHEY, CDR2 SVGEGT. DNA for the CDR3: TGTGCCAGCAGTACCGGGGGTAGCGGTGGAGTTCCGTACTTC. Amino acid sequence: CASSTGGSGGVPYF.

J is TRBJ2-1 and V is TRBV6-1; possibly TRBD1 or TRBD2 for D (5 bases each). The J call could be wrong; TRBJ2-4 is a better fit for the DNA end. CDR3 length: 15 residues. Germline CDR1 and CDR2: MNHNS and SASEGT. The CDR3 protein is CASVSGPGATDTQYF. The DNA for the CDR3 is TGTGCCAGCGTCTCGGGGCCGGGTGCCACAGATACTCAGTACTTC.

This clonotype is termed medium-sized. This may be a read error, as it is one base from a much larger clone. The rearrangement uses TRBV7-2 and TRBJ2-1; D is unclear. Trimming left V 4 bases short and J 13 bases short, with 20 bases between. The CDR3 covers 14 residues. The germline V gene has CDR1 SGHTA and CDR2 FQGNSA. CDR3 sequence reads: CASSWAGSQETQFF. The DNA of the CDR3 is TGTGCCAGCAGCTGGGCAGGTTCCCAAGAGACCCAGTTCTTC.

This clonotype showed up many times. A much larger clone sits a single nucleotide away, making a read error possible. The chain is built from TRBV7-3 and TRBJ2-1, with D perhaps assigned TRBD1 or TRBD2 (7 bases each). The DNA end is a closer match to TRBJ2-7, so the J assignment may be wrong. The CDR3 loop spans 15 amino acids. Germline-derived CDR1 and CDR2 are SGHTA and FQGTGA. CDR3 residues: CASSLIQGGGNEQYF. The CDR3 DNA reads as TGTGCCAGCAGCTTAATTCAGGGAGGGGGCAATGAGCAGTACTTC.

This chain links TRBV7-2 with TRBJ2-4, with D possibly matching TRBD2 (6 bases). V was trimmed by 7 bases and J by 3 bases, leaving 13 bases between them. The CDR3 is 14 amino acids. CDR1 and CDR2 from the germline V gene are SGHTA and FQGNSA. The CDR3 sequence: CASTGVGSKNIQYF. In DNA form, the CDR3 reads TGTGCCAGCACGGGGGTGGGAAGCAAAAACATTCAGTACTTC.

This clonotype was seen many times. The rearrangement links TRBV6-1 to TRBJ2-3; 10 bases match TRBD2. The CDR3 runs 16 residues. Per germline, CDR1 MNHNS and CDR2 SASEGT. With V trimmed by 6 bases and J by 5 bases, 11 bases remained unmatched. This CDR3 reads CASRHRALAGVDTQYF. The CDR3 nucleotides are TGTGCCAGCAGACACCGTGCCCTAGCGGGGGTAGATACGCAGTATTTT.

Many counts were recorded for this clonotype. The chain employs TRBV7-2 and TRBJ2-1; 9 bases line up with TRBD1. The CDR3 has 15 residues. V lost 5 bases, J lost 13 bases, and 15 bases stayed unmatched. Germline CDR1 is SGHTA and CDR2 is FQGNSA. The CDR3 here is CASSRAGQGAETQFF. CDR3 bases: TGTGCCAGCAGCCGTGCGGGACAGGGCGCAGAGACCCAGTTCTTC.